The 14 T cell receptor beta chains below all came from one sample that was sequenced in a study of blood T cell repertoires in COVID-19. TCRdb keeps only in-frame clones here, not all; method: immunoSEQ multiplex PCR. The sample lists 200,000 to 250,000 clones, about nine tenths seen once, with around 3.8% in the top ten. Sequenced input: PBMCs or T cells enriched from blood (not recorded which). These receptors all stem from a woman aged 40 to 49 with acute COVID-19.

This chain links TRBV2 with TRBJ1-1; possible D gene TRBD1, 5 bases. The CDR3 has 14 residues. V was cut by 5 bases and J by 2 bases, with 12 bases left in between. Per the germline V gene, CDR1 is SNHLY and CDR2 is FYNNEI. The CDR3 region has the DNA TGTGCCAGCAGTCCTTGGGGGGGAAACACTGAAGCTTTCTTT. It yields the protein CASSPWGGNTEAFF.

This sequence joins TRBV6-5 and TRBJ1-3; 8 positions agree with TRBD1. Germline CDR1 and CDR2: MNHEY and SVGAGI. The CDR3 extends over 14 amino acids. V was pared by 6 bases and J by 1 base, with 2 bases of the junction left unmatched. Here the CDR3 DNA reads TGTGCCAGCAGGCAGGGGGCGTCTGGAAACACCATATATTTT. The encoded protein is CASRQGASGNTIYF.

V and J are TRBV18 and TRBJ2-2, with TRBD1 as a possible D gene (6 bases). Between the trimmed V and J ends, which lost 3 bases and 1 base, there was a span of 12 bases. This CDR3 contains 16 residues. The germline gives CDR1 KGHSH, CDR2 LQKENI. CDR3 in DNA: TGTGCCAGCTCACCTCAACTAGGGGGGAACACCGGGGAGCTGTTTTTT. The encoded protein is CASSPQLGGNTGELFF.

This chain joins TRBV19 and TRBJ1-2; 10 bases are shared with TRBD1. The CDR3 length is 16 residues. Germline CDR1 and CDR2: LNHDA and SQIVND (reference sequence). V lost 5 bases to trimming and J lost 5 bases; unmatched junction nucleotides: 11. As DNA, the CDR3 is TGTGCCAGTAGTGATTCCGGGACAGGGGCACGGTATGGCTACACCTTC. Translating it yields CASSDSGTGARYGYTF.

The rearrangement links TRBV10-2 to TRBJ2-2, with a possible D match to TRBD1 (5 bases). CDR3 size: 12 residues. The germline V gene encodes CDR1 WSHSY and CDR2 SAAADI. The V end was cut by 6 bases, the J end by 6 bases, with 8 bases between. The CDR3 protein is CASRAGSGELFF. CDR3 bases: TGCGCCAGCAGGGCAGGGTCCGGGGAGCTGTTTTTT.

The CDR3 DNA is TGTGCCACCCGATCGGGTAGCGGGGTGTGGAACACCGGGGAGCTGTTTTTT. It codes for CATRSGSGVWNTGELFF. The genes are TRBV19 and TRBJ2-2; 8 bases are a match to TRBD2. Germline V lookup: CDR1 LNHDA, CDR2 SQIVND (reference sequence). There are 17 residues in the CDR3. J was trimmed by 1 base and V by 10 bases; bases with no gene match: 14.

The CDR3 sequence is CASSVGGQNTEAFF. The CDR3 coding sequence is TGTGCCAGCAGCGTGGGCGGACAGAACACTGAAGCTTTCTTT. The chain has TRBV9 and TRBJ1-1, with D maybe TRBD1 (5 bases). This CDR3 contains 14 residues. CDR1 is SGDLS, CDR2 YYNGEE, per germline. V was clipped by 2 bases and J by 1 base, with 9 bases between them.

The chain couples TRBV11-2 to TRBJ1-1; 8 positions agree with TRBD1. Germline V lookup: CDR1 SGHAT, CDR2 FQNNGV. The CDR3 is 13 amino acids. Unmatched junction bases numbered 2, after V lost 6 bases and J lost 2 bases. CDR3 coding DNA: TGTGCCAGCAGTGACAGGGGAAACACTGAAGCTTTCTTT. Protein product: CASSDRGNTEAFF.

In the case of this clone: The same CDR3 also results from other DNA sequences found in this sample. The chain carries TRBV5-1 and TRBJ2-2; tentative D call: TRBD1 (6 bases). The CDR3 runs to 13 residues. Deletions cut 9 bases from V and 1 base from J, with 10 bases between. Looked up from germline, CDR1 is SGHRS and CDR2 is YFSETQ. The CDR3 DNA follows: TGCGCCACTAGGACAGTGAACACCGGGGAGCTGTTTTTT. Protein sequence: CATRTVNTGELFF.

The chain employs TRBV7-8 and TRBJ1-3; weak D call: TRBD1 (6 bases). CDR3 length: 17 residues. V lost 6 bases and J lost 0, with 18 bases in between. The germline V gene has CDR1 SGHVS and CDR2 FQNEAQ. CDR3 sequence reads: CASSMGLEGGSGNTIYF. The CDR3 DNA is TGTGCCAGCAGTATGGGATTAGAAGGGGGCTCTGGAAACACCATATATTTT.

J is TRBJ1-2 and V is TRBV7-9; a weak D match, TRBD1 (6 bases). Trimming took 4 bases from V and 4 from J, leaving 10 bases between them. The germline V gene has CDR1 SEHNR and CDR2 FQNEAQ (reference sequence). This CDR3 region has 13 residues. The DNA of the CDR3 is TGTGCCAGCAGCTCAGGGACAACCTATGGCTACACCTTC. This encodes CASSSGTTYGYTF. The variable domain in full, with the rest retrieved from reference TRBV7-9 and TRBJ1-2, is DTGVSQNPRHKITKRGQNVTFRCDPISEHNRLYWYRQTLGQGPEFLTYFQNEAQLEKSRLLSDRFSAERPKGSFSTLEIQRTEQGDSAMYLCASSSGTTYGYTFGSGTRLTVV.

V and J are TRBV7-2 and TRBJ2-5; 7 nucleotides match TRBD1. The CDR3 extends over 15 amino acids. Germline V gives CDR1 SGHTA, CDR2 FQGNSA. Trimming removed 4 bases from V and 4 bases from J; junction bases left unmatched: 9. The CDR3 spells CASSSRTGTVETQYF. DNA for the CDR3: TGTGCCAGCAGCTCTCGAACGGGGACAGTAGAGACCCAGTACTTC.

This clone came up a few times. The CDR3 sequence is CASSARTGDEQYV. CDR3 nucleotide sequence: TGCGCCAGCAGCGCCCGGACAGGGGACGAGCAGTACGTC. This sequence joins TRBV5-1 and TRBJ2-7, with TRBD1 identical over 9 bases. Germline CDR1 SGHRS, CDR2 YFSETQ. CDR3 size: 13 residues. After removal of 4 bases from V and 5 bases from J, the junction contained 4 bases not matched to a gene.

The chain couples TRBV5-1 to TRBJ1-4; TRBD1 matches 7 bases. Germline CDR1 is SGHRS and CDR2 is YFSETQ. There are 15 residues in the CDR3. V trimming: 4 bases; J trimming: 7 bases; junction bases outside the gene matches: 10. CDR3 sequence (DNA): TGCGCCAGCAGCCAACTACCGGGACAGCCTGAAAAACTGTTTTTT. As protein: CASSQLPGQPEKLFF.